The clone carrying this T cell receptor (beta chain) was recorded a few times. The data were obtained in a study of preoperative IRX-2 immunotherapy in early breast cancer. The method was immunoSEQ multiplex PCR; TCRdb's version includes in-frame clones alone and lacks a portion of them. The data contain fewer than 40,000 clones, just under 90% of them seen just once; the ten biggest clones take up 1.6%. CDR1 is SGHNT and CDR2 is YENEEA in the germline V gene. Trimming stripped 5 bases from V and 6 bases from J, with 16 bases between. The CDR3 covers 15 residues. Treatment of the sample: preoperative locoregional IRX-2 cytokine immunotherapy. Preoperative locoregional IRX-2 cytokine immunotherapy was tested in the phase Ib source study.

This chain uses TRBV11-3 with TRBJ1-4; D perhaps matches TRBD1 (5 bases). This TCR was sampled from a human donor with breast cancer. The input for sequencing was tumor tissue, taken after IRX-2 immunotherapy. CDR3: CASSGAGGLDEKLFF. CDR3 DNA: TGTGCCAGCAGCGGGGCAGGAGGGCTAGATGAAAAACTGTTTTTT.